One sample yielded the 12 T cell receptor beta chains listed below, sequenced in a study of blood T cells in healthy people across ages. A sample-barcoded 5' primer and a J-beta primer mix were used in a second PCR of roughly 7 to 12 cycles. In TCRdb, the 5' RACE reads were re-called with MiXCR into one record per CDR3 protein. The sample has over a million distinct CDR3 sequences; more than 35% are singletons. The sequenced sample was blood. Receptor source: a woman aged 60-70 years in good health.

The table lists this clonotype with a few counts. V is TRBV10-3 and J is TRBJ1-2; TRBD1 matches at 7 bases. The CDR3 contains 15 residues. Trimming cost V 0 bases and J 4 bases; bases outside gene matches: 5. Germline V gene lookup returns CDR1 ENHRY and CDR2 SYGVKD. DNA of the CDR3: TGTGCCATCAGTGAGTCCTTTCCAGGGGGCTATGGCTACACCTTC. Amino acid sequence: CAISESFPGGYGYTF.

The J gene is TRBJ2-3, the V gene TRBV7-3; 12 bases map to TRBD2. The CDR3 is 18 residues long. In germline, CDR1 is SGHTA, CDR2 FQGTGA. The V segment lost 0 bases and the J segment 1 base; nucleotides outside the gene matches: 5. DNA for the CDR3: TGTGCCAGCAGCTTAACGGGTCTAGCGGGAGGGGGCACAGATACGCAGTATTTT. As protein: CASSLTGLAGGGTDTQYF. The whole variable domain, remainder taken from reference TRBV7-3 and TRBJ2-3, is GAGVSQTPSNKVTEKGKYVELRCDPISGHTALYWYRQSLGQGPEFLIYFQGTGAADDSGLPNDRFFAVRPEGSVSTLKIQRTERGDSAVYLCASSLTGLAGGGTDTQYFGPGTRLTVL.

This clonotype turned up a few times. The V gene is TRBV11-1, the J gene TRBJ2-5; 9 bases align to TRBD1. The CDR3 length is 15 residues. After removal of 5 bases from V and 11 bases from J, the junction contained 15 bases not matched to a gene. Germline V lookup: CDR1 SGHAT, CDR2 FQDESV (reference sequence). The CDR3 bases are TGTGCCAGCAGCACCCAGGGACAGGGTGGCAATGAGCAGTACTTC. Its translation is CASSTQGQGGNEQYF.

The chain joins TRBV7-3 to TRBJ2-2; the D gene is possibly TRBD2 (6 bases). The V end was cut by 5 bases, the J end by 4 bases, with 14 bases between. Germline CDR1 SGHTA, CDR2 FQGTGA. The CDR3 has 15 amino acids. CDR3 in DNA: TGTGCCAGCAGCAGAAGACGGGGGACCACCGGGGAGCTGTTTTTT. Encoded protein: CASSRRRGTTGELFF.

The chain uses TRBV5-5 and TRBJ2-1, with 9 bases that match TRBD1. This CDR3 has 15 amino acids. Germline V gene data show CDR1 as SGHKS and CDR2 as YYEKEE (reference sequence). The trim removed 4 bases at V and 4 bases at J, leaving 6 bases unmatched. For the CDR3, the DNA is TGTGCCAGCAGCATTGGACAGGGGCCTTACAATGAGCAGTTCTTC. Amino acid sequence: CASSIGQGPYNEQFF.

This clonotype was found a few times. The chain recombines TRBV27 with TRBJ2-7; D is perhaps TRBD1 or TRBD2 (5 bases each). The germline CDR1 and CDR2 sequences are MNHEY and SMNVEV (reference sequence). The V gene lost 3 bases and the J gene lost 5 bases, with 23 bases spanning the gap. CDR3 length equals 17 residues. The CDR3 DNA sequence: TGTGCCAGCAGTTTGTCCCCGGGGCAGGGAGTAGTGGACGAGCAGTACTTC. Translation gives CASSLSPGQGVVDEQYF.

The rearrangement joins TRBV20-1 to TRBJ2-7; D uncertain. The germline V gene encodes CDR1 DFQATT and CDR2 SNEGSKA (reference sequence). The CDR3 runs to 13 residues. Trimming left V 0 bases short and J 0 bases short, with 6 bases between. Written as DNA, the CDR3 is TGCAGTGCTAGAGAGAGTGCCTCCTACGAGCAGTACTTC. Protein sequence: CSARESASYEQYF.

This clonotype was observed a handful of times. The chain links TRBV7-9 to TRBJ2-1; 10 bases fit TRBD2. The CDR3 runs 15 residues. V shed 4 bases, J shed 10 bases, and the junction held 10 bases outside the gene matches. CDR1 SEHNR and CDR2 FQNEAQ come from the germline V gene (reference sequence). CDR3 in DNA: TGTGCCAGCAGCTCGCTAGGACTAGCGGTACGGGAGCAGTTCTTC. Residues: CASSSLGLAVREQFF.

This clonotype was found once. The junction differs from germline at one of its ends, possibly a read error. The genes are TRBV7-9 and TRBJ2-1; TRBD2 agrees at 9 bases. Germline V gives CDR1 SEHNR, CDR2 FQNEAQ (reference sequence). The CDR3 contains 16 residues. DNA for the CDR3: TGTGCCAGCAGCCCACTTAGCGGGAGCGATTACAACGAGCAGTTCTTC. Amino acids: CASSPLSGSDYNEQFF.

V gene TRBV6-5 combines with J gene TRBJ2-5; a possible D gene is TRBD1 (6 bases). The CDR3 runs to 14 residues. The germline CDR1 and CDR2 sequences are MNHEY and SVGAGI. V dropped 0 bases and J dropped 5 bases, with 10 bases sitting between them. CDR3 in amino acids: CASSYSWQGETQYF. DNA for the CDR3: TGTGCCAGCAGTTACTCGTGGCAGGGGGAGACCCAGTACTTC.

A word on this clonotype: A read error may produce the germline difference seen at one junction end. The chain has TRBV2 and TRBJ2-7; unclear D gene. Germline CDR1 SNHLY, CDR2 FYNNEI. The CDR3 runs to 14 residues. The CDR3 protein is CGSRSSPGSYEQYF. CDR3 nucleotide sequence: TGTGGCAGCAGGAGTAGCCCGGGCTCCTACGAGCAGTACTTC. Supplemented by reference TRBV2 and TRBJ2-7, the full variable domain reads EPEVTQTPSHQVTQMGQEVILRCVPISNHLYFYWYRQILGQKVEFLVSFYNNEISEKSEIFDDQFSVERPDGSNFTLKIRSTKLEDSAMYFCGSRSSPGSYEQYFGPGTRLTVT.

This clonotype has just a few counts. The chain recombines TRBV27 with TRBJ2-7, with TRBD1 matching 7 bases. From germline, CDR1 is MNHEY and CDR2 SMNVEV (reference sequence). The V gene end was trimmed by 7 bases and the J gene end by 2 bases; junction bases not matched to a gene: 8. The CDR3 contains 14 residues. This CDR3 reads CASTTAQGTYEQYF. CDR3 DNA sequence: TGTGCCAGCACCACTGCACAGGGGACCTACGAGCAGTACTTC.